Shown below are 25 T cell receptor beta chains from a single sample sequenced in a study of blood T cells in healthy people across ages. A J-beta primer mix and a sample-barcoded 5' primer were used in a second PCR of about 6 to 12 cycles. TCRdb recomputed calls from the 5' RACE reads with MiXCR, one row per CDR3 protein. This sample has about 780,000 distinct CDR3 sequences, with about 26% found just once. The same specimen was also included in a second study, on T cells of mothers and their children.

The sequencing sample was made of blood. The receptors stem from a boy aged 5-17 years in good health.

CDR3 bases: TGTGCCAGCAGCCAGGATCCGGGACTCACCTTC. It yields the protein CASSQDPGLTF. The gene calls are TRBV14 and TRBJ1-2; possibly TRBD1 for D (5 bases). The germline gives CDR1 SGHDN, CDR2 FVKESK. Trimming cost V 3 bases and J 13 bases, with 12 bases left between them. This CDR3 region has 11 residues.

The CDR3 DNA follows: TGTGCCAGCAGCGTAGAGACCGCACCCTCTGGGGCCAACGTCCTGACTTTC. Its translation: CASSVETAPSGANVLTF. The chain joins TRBV9 to TRBJ2-6; D gene unclear. The germline CDR1 and CDR2 sequences are SGDLS and YYNGEE. V lost 0 bases and J 0 bases, leaving 10 bases between the germline ends. The CDR3 totals 17 residues.

A few counts support this clonotype. The genes are TRBV27 and TRBJ2-7; 9 positions agree with TRBD1. Germline lookup yields CDR1 MNHEY and CDR2 SMNVEV (reference sequence). This CDR3 has 14 residues. V dropped 8 bases and J dropped 0; count of bases not matched to a gene: 5. DNA for the CDR3: TGTGCCAGCGGGACAGGGTTAAGCTCCTACGAGCAGTACTTC. Its translation: CASGTGLSSYEQYF.

This clonotype showed up many times. This sequence joins TRBV10-3 and TRBJ2-5, with a tentative D call TRBD2 (6 bases). V gave up 8 bases and J gave up 1 base, with 23 bases separating them. The CDR3 spans 17 residues. Germline V lookup: CDR1 ENHRY, CDR2 SYGVKD. The CDR3 bases are TGTGCCATCGGTGCGCGACTAGGTACGGACACCCAAGAGACCCAGTACTTC. This encodes CAIGARLGTDTQETQYF.

As for this clonotype: Since no conserved phenylalanine or tryptophan closes the CDR3, a read error is the likely cause. The rearrangement links TRBV6-5 to TRBJ2-7, with 8 bases lining up with TRBD1. Germline trimming cut 6 bases from V and 6 bases from J; bases unmatched to any gene: 7. CDR3 length equals 13 residues. The germline V gene has CDR1 MNHEY and CDR2 SVGAGI. The CDR3 DNA follows: TGTGCCAGCAGGCTTCAGGGGGCTCGCGAGCAGTACCTC. Translated, it gives CASRLQGAREQYL.

The chain couples TRBV5-1 to TRBJ2-1; 12 bases map to TRBD2. V was clipped by 0 bases and J by 9 bases; unmatched bases: 10. Germline CDR1 and CDR2: SGHRS and YFSETQ. This CDR3 comprises 17 residues. The CDR3 spells CASSLGPSSGGAAEQFF. CDR3 DNA sequence: TGCGCCAGCAGCTTGGGCCCCTCTAGCGGGGGGGCCGCTGAGCAGTTCTTC.

This clonotype turned up a few times. The V call is TRBV3-1, the J call TRBJ2-5, with D possibly being TRBD2 (7 bases). Germline V gives CDR1 LGHDT, CDR2 YNNKEL (reference sequence). The ends were cut back, 3 bases at V and 4 bases at J, with 15 bases in the middle. The CDR3 extends over 15 amino acids. The CDR3 sequence is CASSHGPGGPETQYF. The CDR3 DNA is TGTGCCAGCAGCCATGGTCCGGGGGGCCCAGAGACCCAGTACTTC.

V is TRBV5-1 and J is TRBJ2-5; 8 bases align to TRBD2. After removal of 2 bases from V and 1 base from J, the junction contained 13 bases not matched to a gene. The CDR3 consists of 18 residues. Germline-derived CDR1 and CDR2 are SGHRS and YFSETQ. CDR3 nucleotide sequence: TGCGCCAGCAGCTTTAGCGGACAAGGACTAGCTATCCAAGAGACCCAGTACTTC. Its translation is CASSFSGQGLAIQETQYF.

This chain uses TRBV27 with TRBJ1-1; 9 nucleotides match TRBD1. The trim removed 6 bases at V and 10 bases at J, leaving 9 bases unmatched. The CDR3 is made up of 13 amino acids. CDR1 is MNHEY, CDR2 SMNVEV, per germline (reference sequence). The CDR3, as DNA: TGTGCCAGCAGCTACCCTGGGACAGGGCGAGCTTTCTTT. Translated, it gives CASSYPGTGRAFF.

The rearrangement links TRBV3-1 to TRBJ2-2, with TRBD1 as a possible D gene (6 bases). CDR1 is LGHDT and CDR2 is YNNKEL in the germline V gene (reference sequence). V was shortened by 1 base and J by 7 bases, with 7 bases between the two germline ends. The CDR3 has 13 residues. Here the CDR3 reads CASSQGRGGELFF. CDR3 bases: TGTGCCAGCAGCCAAGGCAGGGGCGGGGAGCTGTTTTTT.

In the case of this clonotype: A read error may be the cause here, since a much bigger clone is one base away. The rearrangement links TRBV5-4 to TRBJ2-5; D perhaps matches TRBD1 (5 bases). The CDR3 consists of 15 residues. Germline CDR1 SGHNT, CDR2 YYREEE (reference sequence). DNA of the CDR3: TGTGCCAGCAGCGGGGCAGGGATGGCCCAAGAGACCCAGTGCTTC. Translated: CASSGAGMAQETQCF.

V is TRBV5-5 and J is TRBJ2-7; 7 nucleotides match TRBD1. The germline V gene has CDR1 SGHKS and CDR2 YYEKEE (reference sequence). This CDR3 region has 16 residues. The V segment lost 2 bases and the J segment 0 bases; nucleotides outside the gene matches: 8. For the CDR3, the DNA is TGTGCCAGCAGCTTTGCGACAGGGAGCAGCTCCTACGAGCAGTACTTC. This sequence encodes CASSFATGSSSYEQYF.

CDR3 residues: CASSVEVETDTQYF. The CDR3 nucleotides are TGTGCCAGCAGTGTTGAGGTTGAAACAGATACGCAGTATTTT. This chain joins TRBV6-1 and TRBJ2-3; no firm D call. CDR3 size: 14 residues. Trimming pared 4 bases from V and 3 bases from J, leaving 11 bases between. Germline CDR1 is MNHNS and CDR2 is SASEGT.

The chain employs TRBV2 and TRBJ2-1; D not certain. This CDR3 is 12 amino acids long. V dropped 7 bases and J dropped 7 bases, with 11 bases sitting between them. CDR1 is SNHLY, CDR2 FYNNEI, per germline. The CDR3 bases are TGTGCCAGCACGGGCAGTTATAATGAGCAGTTCTTC. It is translated as CASTGSYNEQFF.

V and J are TRBV19 and TRBJ1-2; TRBD1 matches at 7 bases. The V gene end was trimmed by 6 bases and the J gene end by 4 bases; junction bases not matched to a gene: 14. CDR3 length equals 16 residues. The germline V gene encodes CDR1 LNHDA and CDR2 SQIVND (reference sequence). CDR3 in DNA: TGTGCCAGTAGCCAAGAGACAGGGTTCCGGGGCTATGGCTACACCTTC. The encoded protein is CASSQETGFRGYGYTF.

This clonotype was detected only once. The chain recombines TRBV7-3 with TRBJ2-1, with a weak D call TRBD2 (6 bases). Between the trimmed V and J ends, which lost 0 bases and 5 bases, there was a span of 17 bases. Germline V gives CDR1 SGHTA, CDR2 FQGTGA. The CDR3 runs 17 residues. The chain's CDR3 is CASSLTRARPGDNEQFF. Written as DNA, the CDR3 is TGTGCCAGCAGCTTAACCCGCGCCAGACCGGGAGACAATGAGCAGTTCTTC.

The chain employs TRBV19 and TRBJ2-2; a weak D match, TRBD1 (6 bases). The CDR3 has 15 amino acids. The V end was cut by 3 bases, the J end by 1 base, with 9 bases between. Germline loops: CDR1 LNHDA, CDR2 SQIVND (reference sequence). This CDR3 reads CASSILGGNTGELFF. In DNA form, the CDR3 reads TGTGCCAGTAGTATTCTAGGGGGGAACACCGGGGAGCTGTTTTTT.

The genes are TRBV18 and TRBJ2-7; 7 positions agree with TRBD1. The end of the DNA is better explained by TRBJ2-5, so the J call may be wrong. CDR1 and CDR2 (germline): KGHSH, LQKENI. The CDR3 covers 14 residues. CDR3 loop: CASSLQQGKETQYF. The CDR3 DNA is TGTGCCAGCTCACTTCAACAGGGGAAAGAGACCCAGTACTTC.

This sequence joins TRBV12-3 or TRBV12-4 and TRBJ2-7, with D hard to call. Trimming removed 5 bases at V and 2 bases at J, with 13 bases between. This CDR3 spans 14 amino acids. In DNA, the CDR3 is TGTGCCAGCAGTCCGGACCCACGAACCTACGAGCAGTACTTC. Translating gives CASSPDPRTYEQYF.

This chain connects TRBV3-1 to TRBJ2-2; possibly TRBD1 for D (6 bases). The CDR3 has 16 residues. Trimming left V 2 bases short and J 0 bases short, with 10 bases between. CDR1 and CDR2 from the germline V gene are LGHDT and YNNKEL (reference sequence). The CDR3 sequence is CASSQSGTTNTGELFF. The CDR3 DNA sequence: TGTGCCAGCAGCCAATCCGGGACAACGAACACCGGGGAGCTGTTTTTT. Supplemented by reference TRBV3-1 and TRBJ2-2, the full variable domain reads DTAVSQTPKYLVTQMGNDKSIKCEQNLGHDTMYWYKQDSKKFLKIMFSYNNKELIINETVPNRFSPKSPDKAHLNLHINSLELGDSAVYFCASSQSGTTNTGELFFGEGSRLTVL.

This clonotype was detected only a few times. The rearrangement uses TRBV19 and TRBJ2-1; 7 bases are shared with TRBD2. The CDR3 spans 14 residues. V lost 6 bases and J lost 6; bases outside the gene matches: 8. Germline values: CDR1 LNHDA, CDR2 SQIVND (reference sequence). This chain's CDR3 is CASSPPPGGNEQFF. The CDR3 coding sequence is TGTGCCAGTAGCCCCCCTCCGGGGGGCAATGAGCAGTTCTTC.

The V call is TRBV29-1, the J call TRBJ1-1; no reliable D call. Germline CDR1 reads SQVTM; CDR2 reads ANQGSEA. V was pared by 4 bases and J by 6 bases, with 18 bases between. CDR3 size: 14 residues. The CDR3 here is CSVVVRVPTPEAFF. DNA for the CDR3: TGCAGCGTTGTGGTAAGGGTCCCTACCCCTGAAGCTTTCTTT.

The rearrangement links TRBV13 to TRBJ1-4; D not certain. The CDR3 extends over 14 amino acids. The V gene's germline CDR1 is PRHDT and CDR2 FYEKMQ (reference sequence). Trimming stripped 2 bases from V and 5 bases from J, with 9 bases between. CDR3 region: CASSLLRENEKLFF. CDR3 DNA: TGTGCCAGCAGCTTATTGAGGGAGAATGAAAAACTGTTTTTT.

This clonotype has a handful of counts. V is TRBV7-2 and J is TRBJ2-3; tentatively, D is TRBD1 or TRBD2 (5 bases each). The length of the CDR3 is 16 residues. V lost 5 bases, J lost 0 bases, and 15 bases lay in between. The germline gives CDR1 SGHTA, CDR2 FQGNSA. CDR3 nucleotides: TGTGCCAGCAGCCCCCGCCAGGGACGAAGCACAGATACGCAGTATTTT. Protein product: CASSPRQGRSTDTQYF.

A few counts support this clonotype. This sequence joins TRBV7-8 and TRBJ2-1; tentatively, D is TRBD2 (6 bases). Trimming removed 5 bases at V and 1 base at J, with 24 bases between. CDR1 is SGHVS, CDR2 FQNEAQ, per germline. The CDR3 length is 19 residues. This CDR3 reads CASSPGWWTRGGSYNEQFF. The CDR3 DNA reads as TGTGCCAGCAGCCCAGGATGGTGGACAAGGGGAGGTTCCTACAATGAGCAGTTCTTC.